This T cell receptor beta chain was sequenced for a study of blood T cell repertoires in COVID-19. Across the study: Sites across the United States, Italy and Spain contributed samples from acute and convalescent COVID-19. Nucleic acid was either cDNA or gDNA, and it came from T cells, B-cell-depleted T cells, or PBMCs.

Under the authors' procedure: Reference gene primer amplification gave nucleated cell count estimates. Assay: immunoSEQ multiplex PCR; the TCRdb copy retains only in-frame clones and omits some. V and J calls and clone size are given by that table; D and trimming were obtained from the DNA. Of roughly 100,000 clones listed, 84% are singletons. The clonotype comes from a man in his 70s with active or convalescent COVID-19. The specimen sequenced was peripheral blood.

CDR3 sequence reads: CASRQDDQPQHF. The CDR3 DNA is TGTGCCAGCCGACAGGACGATCAGCCCCAGCATTTT. The V and J genes are TRBV2 and TRBJ1-5, with TRBD1 as a possible D gene (6 bases). This CDR3 is built from 12 residues. V gave up 8 bases and J gave up 5 bases, with 10 bases separating them. The V gene's germline CDR1 is SNHLY and CDR2 FYNNEI.